This TCR beta chain was found in a study of early T cells in non-severe SARS-CoV-2 infection. On the study more broadly: The chains were unpaired, and the sequenced material was bulk RNA from unsorted whole blood. Study-level findings and limits: VDJdb matching, biased toward anti-spike CD8 responses, missed private and CD4 specificities.

This clonotype was recorded many times. Its antigen is currently unknown. The CDR3 is 12 amino acids. The germline V gene has CDR1 MNHNS and CDR2 SASEGT. V gave up 3 bases and J gave up 4 bases, with 7 bases separating them. The TCR library protocol attached unique molecular identifiers to the individual cDNA molecules. TCRdb analysed the 5' RACE reads with MiXCR anew, one entry per CDR3 protein. The data contain about 69,000 distinct CDR3 sequences, 9.5% of them singletons. Sequenced sample: whole blood. The V gene is TRBV6-1, the J gene TRBJ2-7; no firm D call. This TCR derives from an adult who was a healthcare worker with PCR-confirmed SARS-CoV-2 infection or an uninfected control (not recorded which). CDR3 loop: CASSDWGYEQYF. DNA for the CDR3: TGTGCCAGCAGTGATTGGGGATACGAGCAGTACTTC.